This entry lists 10 T cell receptor beta chains sequenced from one sample in a study of identical twins. A single record per CDR3 protein comes from TCRdb applying MiXCR to the 5' RACE reads. Of roughly 710,000 distinct CDR3 sequences listed, less than 7% were seen once; the top ten hold 1.5% to 2%. What was sequenced was naive T cells sorted from blood. Every receptor here comes from a man younger than 35 in good health.

This clonotype was seen a few times. At one end, the junction sequence differs from germline, possibly due to a read error. The CDR3 protein is CASSEASQNF. DNA of the CDR3: TGTGCCAGCAGTGAGGCTAGTCAGAACTTC. The gene calls are TRBV6-1 and TRBJ2-1; D gene uncertain. Germline values: CDR1 MNHNS, CDR2 SASEGT. The CDR3 is 10 amino acids.

Ten or more counts support this clonotype. The rearrangement joins TRBV3-1 to TRBJ2-7; 7 bases are a match to TRBD1. Losses at the gene ends were 2 bases for V and 2 bases for J; bases not matched to a gene: 9. CDR1 is LGHDT and CDR2 is YNNKEL in the germline V gene (reference sequence). CDR3 length: 16 amino acids. Written as DNA, the CDR3 is TGTGCCAGCAGCCAACTCGGGACAGCTGTTGCCTACGAGCAGTACTTC. Protein: CASSQLGTAVAYEQYF.

Ten or more counts support this clonotype. The V and J genes are TRBV5-1 and TRBJ2-1, with 9 bases aligning to TRBD2. V lost 4 bases to trimming and J lost 7 bases; unmatched junction nucleotides: 9. In germline, CDR1 is SGHRS, CDR2 YFSETQ. The CDR3 length is 15 residues. The CDR3 sequence is CASSQAGTSSNEQFF. Written as DNA, the CDR3 is TGCGCCAGCAGCCAAGCCGGGACTAGCAGTAATGAGCAGTTCTTC.

The table lists this clonotype with many counts. The rearrangement links TRBV12-3 or TRBV12-4 to TRBJ2-4; weak D call: TRBD1 (6 bases). The CDR3 covers 15 residues. Between the trimmed V and J ends, which lost 4 bases and 1 base, there was a span of 11 bases. CDR3 sequence: CASSSLQGAKNIQYF. In nucleotides, the CDR3 is TGTGCCAGCAGTTCCCTGCAGGGGGCCAAAAACATTCAGTACTTC.

This clonotype was counted many times. The rearrangement uses TRBV11-2 and TRBJ2-3; D is uncertain. Germline values: CDR1 SGHAT, CDR2 FQNNGV. This CDR3 contains 14 residues. V was shortened by 4 bases and J by 2 bases, with 10 bases between the two germline ends. The CDR3 loop is CASSSRTDTDTQYF. In nucleotides, the CDR3 is TGTGCCAGCAGCTCTCGGACGGACACAGATACGCAGTATTTT.

The chain employs TRBV3-1 and TRBJ2-1; 7 bases fit TRBD2. V lost 1 base and J lost 5; bases outside the gene matches: 11. The CDR3 contains 17 residues. Germline V CDR1 and CDR2: LGHDT, YNNKEL (reference sequence). CDR3 region: CASSQGGGSGVDNEQFF. In nucleotides, the CDR3 is TGTGCCAGCAGCCAAGGTGGCGGGAGTGGGGTCGACAATGAGCAGTTCTTC.

This clonotype was picked up many times. The genes are TRBV3-1 and TRBJ2-7; 9 bases fit TRBD1. Germline loops: CDR1 LGHDT, CDR2 YNNKEL (reference sequence). The V segment lost 2 bases and the J segment 6 bases; nucleotides outside the gene matches: 11. The CDR3 extends over 16 amino acids. For the CDR3, the DNA is TGTGCCAGCAGCCAAAACCTCCCCGAGACAGGGGGCGAGCAGTACTTC. Translation: CASSQNLPETGGEQYF.

A few counts support this clonotype. The CDR3 DNA sequence: TGTGCCAGCAAACCGGGACTCCACACCGGGGAGCTGTTTTTT. Encoded protein: CASKPGLHTGELFF. The chain links TRBV28 to TRBJ2-2, with D maybe TRBD2 (6 bases). Germline lookup yields CDR1 MDHEN and CDR2 SYDVKM. The CDR3 length is 14 residues. Trimming stripped 7 bases from V and 3 bases from J, with 12 bases between.

The chain joins TRBV12-3 or TRBV12-4 to TRBJ2-1, with a weak D call TRBD2 (6 bases). Trimming cost V 5 bases and J 2 bases, with 22 bases left between them. The CDR3 is made up of 18 amino acids. CDR3 protein: CASSPLGLREFTYNEQFF. The CDR3, as DNA: TGTGCCAGCAGTCCACTCGGCCTGCGGGAATTCACCTACAATGAGCAGTTCTTC.

This clonotype was seen many times. The rearrangement joins TRBV20-1 to TRBJ1-5; D is uncertain. The CDR3 runs 14 residues. V dropped 0 bases and J dropped 3 bases, with 9 bases sitting between them. From germline, CDR1 is DFQATT and CDR2 SNEGSKA (reference sequence). CDR3 bases: TGCAGTGCTAGAGATGGGCAGGTCAATCAGCCCCAGCATTTT. It is translated as CSARDGQVNQPQHF.